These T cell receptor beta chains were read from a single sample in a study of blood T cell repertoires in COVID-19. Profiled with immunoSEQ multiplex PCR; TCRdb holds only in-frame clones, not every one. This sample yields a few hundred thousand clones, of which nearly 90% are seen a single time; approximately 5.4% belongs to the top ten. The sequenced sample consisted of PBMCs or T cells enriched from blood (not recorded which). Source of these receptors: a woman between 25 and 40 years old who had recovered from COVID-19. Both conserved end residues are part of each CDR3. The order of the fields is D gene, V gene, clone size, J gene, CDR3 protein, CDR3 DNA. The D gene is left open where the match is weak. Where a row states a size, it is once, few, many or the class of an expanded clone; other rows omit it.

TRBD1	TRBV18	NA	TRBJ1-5	CASSPDRASNQPQHF	TGTGCCAGCTCACCAGACAGGGCTAGCAATCAGCCCCAGCATTTT
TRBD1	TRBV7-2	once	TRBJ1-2	CASSPGTANYGYTF	TGTGCCAGCAGCCCAGGGACAGCGAACTATGGCTACACCTTC
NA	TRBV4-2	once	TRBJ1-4	CASSQATGLNEKLFF	TGTGCCAGCAGCCAAGCGACTGGCCTTAATGAAAAACTGTTTTTT
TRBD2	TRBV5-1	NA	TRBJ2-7	CASSSASGSTYEQYF	TGCGCCAGCAGCTCCGCTAGCGGATCAACCTACGAGCAGTACTTC
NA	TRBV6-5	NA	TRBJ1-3	CATRARAGAGNTIYF	TGTGCCACCCGGGCAAGGGCAGGGGCTGGAAACACCATATATTTT
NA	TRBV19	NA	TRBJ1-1	CASSSGWNTEAFF	TGTGCCAGTAGCTCGGGGTGGAACACTGAAGCTTTCTTT
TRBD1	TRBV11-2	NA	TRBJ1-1	CASSFARQGVAVETEAFF	TGTGCCAGCAGCTTCGCCCGGCAGGGGGTAGCTGTGGAGACTGAAGCTTTCTTT
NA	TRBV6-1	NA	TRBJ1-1	CASSEAGGQNTEAFF	TGTGCCAGCAGTGAAGCTGGTGGGCAAAACACTGAAGCTTTCTTT
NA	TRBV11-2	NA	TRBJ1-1	CASRDTGRWYTEAFF	TGTGCCAGCAGAGATACAGGGCGCTGGTACACTGAAGCTTTCTTT
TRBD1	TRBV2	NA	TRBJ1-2	CASSELGTDLNYGYTF	TGTGCCAGCAGTGAACTTGGGACAGATCTAAACTATGGCTACACCTTC
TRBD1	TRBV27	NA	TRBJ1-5	CASSLQGAYSNQPQHF	TGTGCCAGCAGCCTCCAGGGGGCATATAGCAATCAGCCCCAGCATTTT
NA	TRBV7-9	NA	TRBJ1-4	CASSAELRTNEKLFF	TGTGCCAGCAGCGCCGAGCTGCGGACTAATGAAAAACTGTTTTTT
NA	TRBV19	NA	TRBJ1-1	CASTLTRGGEAFF	TGTGCCAGTACCCTAACCCGGGGGGGCGAAGCTTTCTTT
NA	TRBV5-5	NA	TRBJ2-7	CASSFGAGAGQYF	TGTGCCAGCAGCTTTGGGGCAGGGGCGGGGCAGTACTTC
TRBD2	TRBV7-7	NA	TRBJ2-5	CASSPRTSGRIQETQYF	TGTGCTAGCAGCCCACGGACTAGCGGGCGTATCCAAGAGACCCAGTACTTC
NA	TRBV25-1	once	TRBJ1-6	CASSATPLHF	TGTGCCAGCAGTGCCACACCCCTCCACTTT
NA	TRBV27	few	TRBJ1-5	CASSAINQPQHF	TGTGCCAGCAGTGCTATCAATCAGCCCCAGCATTTT
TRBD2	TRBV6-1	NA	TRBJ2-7	CASSEAAASGTYEQYF	TGTGCCAGCAGTGAAGCGGCGGCTAGCGGCACCTACGAGCAGTACTTC
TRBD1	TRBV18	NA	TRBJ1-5	CASSHNRDRVSNQPQHF	TGTGCCAGCTCTCACAACCGGGACAGGGTTAGCAATCAGCCCCAGCATTTT
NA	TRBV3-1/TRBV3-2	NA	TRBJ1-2	CASSQVTGGYTF	TGTGCCAGCAGCCAAGTCACAGGGGGCTACACCTTC
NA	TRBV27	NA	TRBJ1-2	CASSLHPANYGYTF	TGTGCCAGCAGTTTACATCCGGCTAACTATGGCTACACCTTC
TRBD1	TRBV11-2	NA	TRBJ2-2	CASRRQGAGTGELFF	TGTGCCAGCAGGAGACAGGGGGCGGGCACCGGGGAGCTGTTTTTT
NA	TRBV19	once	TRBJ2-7	CATDDPVGEQYF	TGTGCCACTGACGACCCGGTCGGGGAGCAGTACTTC
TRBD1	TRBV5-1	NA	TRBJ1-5	CASSLGPGQGSNQPQHF	TGCGCCAGCAGCTTGGGTCCCGGACAGGGGAGCAATCAGCCCCAGCATTTT
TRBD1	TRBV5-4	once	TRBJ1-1	CASSAATGLNTEAFF	TGTGCCAGCAGCGCCGCGACAGGGCTGAACACTGAAGCTTTCTTT
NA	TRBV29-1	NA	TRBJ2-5	CSVEGGLGETQYF	TGCAGCGTTGAGGGGGGGCTCGGGGAGACCCAGTACTTC
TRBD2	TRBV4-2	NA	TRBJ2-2	CASSRRLAGAFANTGELFF	TGTGCCAGCAGCCGCCGACTAGCGGGGGCGTTCGCGAACACCGGGGAGCTGTTTTTT
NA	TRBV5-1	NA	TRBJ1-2	CASSAWAGDGYTF	TGCGCCAGCAGCGCCTGGGCCGGGGATGGCTACACCTTC
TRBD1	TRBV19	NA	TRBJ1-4	CASSPTGTVGEKLFF	TGTGCCAGTAGCCCCACCGGGACAGTGGGGGAAAAACTGTTTTTT
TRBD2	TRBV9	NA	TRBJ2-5	CASSAGSGAGGHPGETQYF	TGTGCCAGCAGCGCCGGCTCGGGAGCGGGGGGGCATCCTGGGGAGACCCAGTACTTC
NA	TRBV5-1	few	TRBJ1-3	CASSHNSLGSSGNTIYF	TGCGCCAGCAGCCATAATAGTCTTGGTAGCTCTGGAAACACCATATATTTT
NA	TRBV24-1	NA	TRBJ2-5	CATSDLRGTQYF	TGTGCCACCAGTGATCTCAGAGGGACCCAGTACTTC
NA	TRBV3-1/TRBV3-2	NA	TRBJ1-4	CASSQRRQVEEKLFF	TGTGCCAGCAGCCAAAGGAGACAGGTGGAGGAAAAACTGTTTTTT
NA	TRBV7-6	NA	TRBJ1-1	CASSTHGTEAFF	TGTGCCAGCAGCACTCACGGGACTGAAGCTTTCTTT
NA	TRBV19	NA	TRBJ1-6	CASSTETSSYNSPLHF	TGTGCCAGTAGTACAGAGACTAGCTCCTATAATTCACCCCTCCACTTT
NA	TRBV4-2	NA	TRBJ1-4	CASSQDWAGPANEKLFF	TGTGCCAGCAGCCAAGATTGGGCAGGGCCGGCTAATGAAAAACTGTTTTTT
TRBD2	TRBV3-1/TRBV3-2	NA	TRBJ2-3	CASSPGLGTDTQYF	TGTGCCAGCAGCCCCGGACTAGGGACAGATACGCAGTATTTT
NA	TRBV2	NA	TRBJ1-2	CASRARPGQTGYTF	TGTGCCAGCAGAGCCCGCCCTGGACAGACCGGGTACACCTTC
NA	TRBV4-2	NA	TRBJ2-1	CASSQDSGGGLEYEQFF	TGTGCCAGCAGCCAAGATTCGGGAGGGGGCCTAGAGTATGAGCAGTTCTTC
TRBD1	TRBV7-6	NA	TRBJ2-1	CASSLGKTGGFNEQFF	TGTGCCAGCAGCTTAGGAAAGACAGGGGGCTTTAATGAGCAGTTCTTC
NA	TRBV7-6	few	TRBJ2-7	CASSLRGGAIGEQYF	TGTGCCAGCAGCTTACGTGGGGGCGCAATCGGCGAGCAGTACTTC
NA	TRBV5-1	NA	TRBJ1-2	CASSLEAGDGYTF	TGCGCCAGCAGCTTGGAAGCAGGGGATGGCTACACCTTC
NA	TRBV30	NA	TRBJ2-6	CAWSVMWRGTGANVLTF	TGTGCCTGGAGTGTAATGTGGAGGGGCACTGGGGCCAACGTCCTGACTTTC
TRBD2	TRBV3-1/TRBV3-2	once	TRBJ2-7	CASSQDPRSGGFYEQYF	TGTGCCAGCAGCCAAGATCCCAGAAGCGGGGGGTTCTACGAGCAGTACTTC
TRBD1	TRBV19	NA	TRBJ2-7	CASSTGTGLSYEQYF	TGTGCCAGTAGTACCGGGACAGGGTTATCCTACGAGCAGTACTTC
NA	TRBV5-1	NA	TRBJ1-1	CASSLAGEAFF	TGCGCCAGCAGCTTGGCAGGGGAAGCTTTCTTT
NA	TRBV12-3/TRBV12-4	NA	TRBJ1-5	CASSPNLNQPQHF	TGTGCCAGCAGCCCGAACCTAAATCAGCCCCAGCATTTT
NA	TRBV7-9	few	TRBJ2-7	CASSLAAGSYEQYF	TGTGCCAGCAGCTTAGCGGCGGGGTCCTACGAGCAGTACTTC
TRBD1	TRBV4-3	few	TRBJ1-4	CASSRRQGTNEKLFF	TGCGCCAGCAGCCGTCGACAGGGAACTAATGAAAAACTGTTTTTT
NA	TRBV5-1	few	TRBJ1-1	CASSLTGNTEAFF	TGCGCCAGCAGCTTGACAGGGAACACTGAAGCTTTCTTT
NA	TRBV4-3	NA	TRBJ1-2	CASSRTGYGYTF	TGCGCCAGCAGCCGGACTGGCTATGGCTACACCTTC
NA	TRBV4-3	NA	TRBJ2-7	CASSLELFYEQYF	TGCGCCAGCAGCCTAGAACTTTTCTACGAGCAGTACTTC
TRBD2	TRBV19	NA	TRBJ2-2	CASNKRGGLTGELFF	TGTGCCAGTAATAAGCGGGGGGGCCTCACCGGGGAGCTGTTTTTT
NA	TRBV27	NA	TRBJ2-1	CASSLGGPSYNEQFF	TGTGCCAGCAGTTTGGGGGGGCCCTCCTACAATGAGCAGTTCTTC
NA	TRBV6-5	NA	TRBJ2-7	CASSYSGADRSEQYF	TGTGCCAGCAGTTACTCTGGGGCAGATAGGTCCGAGCAGTACTTC
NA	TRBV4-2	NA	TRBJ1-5	CASSQDSGGNQPQHF	TGTGCCAGCAGCCAAGACTCAGGGGGCAATCAGCCCCAGCATTTT
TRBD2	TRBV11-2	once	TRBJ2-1	CASSLLAAYNEQFF	TGTGCCAGCAGCTTACTAGCGGCCTACAATGAGCAGTTCTTC
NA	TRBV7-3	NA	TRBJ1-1	CASSPQGRVNTEAFF	TGTGCCAGCAGCCCTCAGGGGAGGGTGAACACTGAAGCTTTCTTT
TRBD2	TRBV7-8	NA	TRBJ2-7	CASSLRRDYYEQYF	TGTGCCAGCAGCTTACGACGGGACTACTACGAGCAGTACTTC
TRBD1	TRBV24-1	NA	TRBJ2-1	CATSDPTGGKNEQFF	TGTGCCACCAGTGATCCGACAGGGGGAAAAAATGAGCAGTTCTTC